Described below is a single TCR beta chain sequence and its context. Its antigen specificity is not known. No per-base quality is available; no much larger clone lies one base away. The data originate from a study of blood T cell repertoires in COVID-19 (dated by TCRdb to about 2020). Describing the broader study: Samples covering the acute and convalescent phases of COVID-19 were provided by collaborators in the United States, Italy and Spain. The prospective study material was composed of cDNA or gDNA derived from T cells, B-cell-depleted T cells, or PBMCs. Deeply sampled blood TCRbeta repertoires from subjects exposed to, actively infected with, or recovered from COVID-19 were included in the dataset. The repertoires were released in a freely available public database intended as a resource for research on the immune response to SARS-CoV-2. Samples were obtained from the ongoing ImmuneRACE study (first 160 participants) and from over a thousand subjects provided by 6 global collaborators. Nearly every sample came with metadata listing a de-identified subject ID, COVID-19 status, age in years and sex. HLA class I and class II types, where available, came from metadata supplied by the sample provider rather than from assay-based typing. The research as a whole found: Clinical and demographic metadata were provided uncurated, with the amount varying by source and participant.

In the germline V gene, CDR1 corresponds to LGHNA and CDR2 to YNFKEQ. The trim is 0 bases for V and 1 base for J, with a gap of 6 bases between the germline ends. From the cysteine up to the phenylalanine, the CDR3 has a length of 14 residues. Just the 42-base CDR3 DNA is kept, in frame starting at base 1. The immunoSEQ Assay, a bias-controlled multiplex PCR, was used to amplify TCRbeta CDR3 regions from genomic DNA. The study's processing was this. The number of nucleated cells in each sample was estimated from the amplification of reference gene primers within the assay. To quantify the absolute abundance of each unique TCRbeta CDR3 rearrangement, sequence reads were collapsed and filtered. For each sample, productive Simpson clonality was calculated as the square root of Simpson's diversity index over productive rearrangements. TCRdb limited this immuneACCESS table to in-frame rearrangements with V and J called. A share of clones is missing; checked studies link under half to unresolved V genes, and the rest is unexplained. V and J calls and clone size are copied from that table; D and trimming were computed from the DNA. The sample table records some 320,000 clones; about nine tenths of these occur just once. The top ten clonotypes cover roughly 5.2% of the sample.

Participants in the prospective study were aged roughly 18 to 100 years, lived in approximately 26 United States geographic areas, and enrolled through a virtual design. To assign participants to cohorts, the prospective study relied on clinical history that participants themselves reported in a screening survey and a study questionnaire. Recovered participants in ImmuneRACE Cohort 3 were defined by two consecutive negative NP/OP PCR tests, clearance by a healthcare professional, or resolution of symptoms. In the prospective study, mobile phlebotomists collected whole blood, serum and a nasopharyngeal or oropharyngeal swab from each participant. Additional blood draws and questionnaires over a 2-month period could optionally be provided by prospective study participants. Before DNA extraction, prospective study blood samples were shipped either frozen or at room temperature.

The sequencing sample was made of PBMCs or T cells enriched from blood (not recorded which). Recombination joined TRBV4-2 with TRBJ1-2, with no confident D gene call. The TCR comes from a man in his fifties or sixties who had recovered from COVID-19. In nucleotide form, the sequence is TGTGCCAGCAGCCAAGATATGAGTAACTATGGCTACACCTTC. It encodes CASSQDMSNYGYTF.